This T cell receptor beta chain came from a study of T and B cells in COVID-19 patients. Study at large: Most recovered patients had mild to moderate COVID-19 treated as outpatients. Study-level findings and limits: Active COVID-19 showed highly clonal TRB repertoires; recovery showed diversity and richness above healthy donors. In COVID-19 patients, T cell receptor beta variable and joining gene use was reportedly strongly skewed.

Note on this clonotype: Its cognate antigen is unknown.

BIOMED2 TRB-A/B primer pools were used in multiplex TRB PCR. TCRdb reanalysed the multiplex PCR reads using MiXCR and keeps one entry per CDR3 protein. Of some 10,000 distinct CDR3 sequences in the sample, approximately 33% were seen once. From blood, roughly 240-550 ng of genomic DNA served as TRB template. Material: blood. The TCR sequence derives from a human donor with active COVID-19.

CDR3 in DNA: TGTGCCTGGAATAGGGACAGACCCTATGGCTACACCTTC. Translation: CAWNRDRPYGYTF. This sequence joins TRBV30 and TRBJ1-2; 7 bases line up with TRBD1. The CDR3 runs 13 residues. Per germline, CDR1 GTSNPN and CDR2 SVGIG (reference sequence). The trim removed 4 bases at V and 4 bases at J, leaving 6 bases unmatched.